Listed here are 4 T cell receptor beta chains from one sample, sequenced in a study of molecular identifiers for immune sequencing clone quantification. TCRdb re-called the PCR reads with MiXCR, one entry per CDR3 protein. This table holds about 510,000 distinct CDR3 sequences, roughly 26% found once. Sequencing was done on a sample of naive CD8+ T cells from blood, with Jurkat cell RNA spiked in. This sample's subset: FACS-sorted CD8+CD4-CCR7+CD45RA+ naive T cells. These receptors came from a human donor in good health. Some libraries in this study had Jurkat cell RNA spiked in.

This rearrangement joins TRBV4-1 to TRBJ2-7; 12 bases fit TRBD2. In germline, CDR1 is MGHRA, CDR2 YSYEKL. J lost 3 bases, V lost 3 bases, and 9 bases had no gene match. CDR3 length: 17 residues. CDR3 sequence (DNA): TGCGCCAGCAGCCACGAGGCTAGCGGGGGGGCCGTCTACGAGCAGTACTTC. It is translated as CASSHEASGGAVYEQYF.

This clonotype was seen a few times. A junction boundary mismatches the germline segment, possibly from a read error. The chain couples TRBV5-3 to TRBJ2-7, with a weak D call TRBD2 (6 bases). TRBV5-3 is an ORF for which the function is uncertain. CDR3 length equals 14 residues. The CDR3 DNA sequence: TGTGCCAGCAGCTTGCGGGACGGGCGTTACGAGCAGTACTTC. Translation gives CASSLRDGRYEQYF.

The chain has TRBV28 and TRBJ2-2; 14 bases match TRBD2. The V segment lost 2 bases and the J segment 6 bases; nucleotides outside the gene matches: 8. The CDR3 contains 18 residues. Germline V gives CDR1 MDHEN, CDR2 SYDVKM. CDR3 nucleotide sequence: TGTGCCAGCAGTTTAATGGGACTAGCGGGAGACGGGTCCGGGGAGCTGTTTTTT. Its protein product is CASSLMGLAGDGSGELFF. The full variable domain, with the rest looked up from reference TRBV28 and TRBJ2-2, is DVKVTQSSRYLVKRTGEKVFLECVQDMDHENMFWYRQDPGLGLRLIYFSYDVKMKEKGDIPEGYSVSREKKERFSLILESASTNQTSMYLCASSLMGLAGDGSGELFFGEGSRLTVL.

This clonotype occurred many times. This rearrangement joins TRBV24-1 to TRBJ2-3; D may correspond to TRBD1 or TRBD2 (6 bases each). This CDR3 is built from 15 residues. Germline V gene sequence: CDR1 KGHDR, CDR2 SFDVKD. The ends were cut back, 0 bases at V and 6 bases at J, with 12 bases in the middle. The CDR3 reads CATSDLGGGLDTQYF. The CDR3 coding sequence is TGTGCCACCAGTGATTTGGGAGGGGGTTTGGATACGCAGTATTTT.